The 18 T cell receptor beta chains below all came from one sample that was sequenced in a study of pediatric ulcerative colitis. The protocol was immunoSEQ multiplex PCR, while the TCRdb copy is restricted to in-frame clones and leaves out a portion. The repertoire holds 13,000 to 15,000 clones, with approximately 90% as singletons. The specimen sequenced was blood. Receptors were obtained from a boy under 18 with moderate ulcerative colitis.

This clone was observed a single time. CDR3 residues: CASRSGLAEFSYEQYF. The CDR3 DNA follows: TGTGCCAGCAGGTCGGGACTAGCGGAATTCTCCTACGAGCAGTACTTC. The chain carries TRBV28 and TRBJ2-7; 11 bases align to TRBD2. V was clipped by 6 bases and J by 0 bases; unmatched bases: 7. Germline CDR1 and CDR2: MDHEN and SYDVKM. There are 16 residues in the CDR3.

The chain couples TRBV11-3 to TRBJ2-3; D assignment may be TRBD1 or TRBD2 (5 bases each). The CDR3 sequence is 15 residues long. Trimming cost V 5 bases and J 5 bases, with 17 bases left between them. CDR1 and CDR2 from the germline V gene are SGHNT and YENEEA. For the CDR3, the DNA is TGTGCCAGCAGCCCCTGGACTGGACAACGAGATACGCAGTATTTT. Protein sequence: CASSPWTGQRDTQYF.

The V gene is TRBV9, the J gene TRBJ2-3, with D possibly TRBD1 on 6 matching bases. CDR1 and CDR2 from the germline V gene are SGDLS and YYNGEE. V gave up 8 bases and J gave up 3 bases, with 10 bases separating them. There are 12 residues in the CDR3. In nucleotides, the CDR3 is TGTGCCAGTGGGGGCGAGACAGATACGCAGTATTTT. This encodes CASGGETDTQYF.

The V gene is TRBV29-1, the J gene TRBJ2-3; a weak D match, TRBD2 (5 bases). The germline V gene has CDR1 SQVTM and CDR2 ANQGSEA. The CDR3 sequence is 12 residues long. Trimming took 6 bases from V and 5 from J, leaving 12 bases between them. In nucleotides, the CDR3 is TGCAGCGTAGGGATGGCGGGAGATACGCAGTATTTT. Amino acids: CSVGMAGDTQYF.

V and J are TRBV10-1 and TRBJ2-5, with TRBD1 identical over 12 bases. Germline V gene lookup returns CDR1 WNHNN and CDR2 SYGVQD (reference sequence). The CDR3 length is 15 residues. Trimming cost V 5 bases and J 4 bases; bases outside gene matches: 5. The CDR3 nucleotides are TGCGCCAGCAGTCCGGGACAGGGGGCGGGAGAGACCCAGTACTTC. Translation gives CASSPGQGAGETQYF.

V usage is TRBV15 and J usage is TRBJ2-2; 12 positions agree with TRBD2. J gave up 1 base and V 0 bases, and 6 bases lay outside the gene matches. Germline CDR1 LNHNV, CDR2 YYDKDF (reference sequence). The CDR3 is 19 residues long. CDR3 sequence (DNA): TGTGCCACCAGCAGAGATCTAACTAGCGGGGGGATGAACACCGGGGAGCTGTTTTTT. Translation: CATSRDLTSGGMNTGELFF.

This clone was counted a single time. The chain couples TRBV30 to TRBJ2-7; the D is unclear. Trimming shortened V by 0 bases and J by 1 base, and 7 bases separated the two germline ends. This CDR3 comprises 13 residues. Germline CDR1 reads GTSNPN; CDR2 reads SVGIG (reference sequence). CDR3 protein: CAWSVRFSYEQYF. CDR3 sequence (DNA): TGTGCCTGGAGTGTACGGTTTTCCTACGAGCAGTACTTC.

There are a few counts of this clone. The V and J genes are TRBV7-6 and TRBJ1-1, with TRBD1 matching over 8 bases. V gave up 1 base and J gave up 8 bases; unmatched junction bases: 6. The germline gives CDR1 SGHVS, CDR2 FNYEAQ. The CDR3 sequence is 14 residues long. The CDR3 DNA follows: TGTGCCAGCAGCTTAGAACCCTGGACAGGGGAAGCTTTCTTT. Amino acids: CASSLEPWTGEAFF.

This clone was picked up one time. V is TRBV4-1 and J is TRBJ1-1; D is ambiguous. Germline loops: CDR1 MGHRA, CDR2 YSYEKL. The CDR3 is 17 residues long. V lost 2 bases, J lost 1 base, and 17 bases lay in between. CDR3 residues: CASSQSGLRKENTEAFF. CDR3 sequence (DNA): TGCGCCAGCAGCCAATCGGGGTTACGTAAAGAGAACACTGAAGCTTTCTTT.

The chain has TRBV6-5 and TRBJ2-7; 7 positions match TRBD1. Per the germline V gene, CDR1 is MNHEY and CDR2 is SVGAGI. This CDR3 has 14 residues. V shed 4 bases and J 0 bases; nucleotides not matched to a gene: 3. For the CDR3, the DNA is TGTGCCAGCAGTTTCTACAGGGGCTCCTACGAGCAGTACTTC. This translates into CASSFYRGSYEQYF.

This sequence joins TRBV5-6 and TRBJ2-1; D tentatively reads TRBD1 or TRBD2 (7 bases each). The CDR3 is 15 residues long. Germline CDR1 reads SGHDT; CDR2 reads YYEEEE. Trimming stripped 4 bases from V and 7 bases from J, with 18 bases between. CDR3 residues: CASSHRGGGGNEQFF. Here the CDR3 DNA reads TGTGCCAGCAGCCATCGGGGAGGGGGCGGGAATGAGCAGTTCTTC.

The chain links TRBV10-1 to TRBJ2-3; D is undetermined. With 6 bases removed from V and 3 bases from J, the gap between germline ends came to 7 bases. The CDR3 sequence is 12 residues long. The germline CDR1 and CDR2 sequences are WNHNN and SYGVQD (reference sequence). The CDR3 bases are TGCGCCAGCAGGGACCTGACAGATACGCAGTATTTT. It specifies CASRDLTDTQYF.

V gene TRBV18 combines with J gene TRBJ2-7, with D perhaps TRBD1 or TRBD2 (5 bases each). This CDR3 contains 15 residues. Germline loops: CDR1 KGHSH, CDR2 LQKENI. V was pared by 3 bases and J by 0 bases, with 12 bases between. CDR3 nucleotide sequence: TGTGCCAGCTCACCGTGGGACGGGGTCTCCTACGAGCAGTACTTC. Its translation: CASSPWDGVSYEQYF. Full variable domain (rest looked up from reference TRBV18 and TRBJ2-7): NAGVMQNPRHLVRRRGQEARLRCSPMKGHSHVYWYRQLPEEGLKFMVYLQKENIIDESGMPKERFSAEFPKEGPSILRIQQVVRGDSAAYFCASSPWDGVSYEQYFGPGTRLTVT.

This clone was picked up one time. The V call is TRBV5-1, the J call TRBJ1-5, with 10 positions matching TRBD1. The junction had 10 bases not matched to a gene; V was cut back by 2 bases and J by 5 bases. The CDR3 runs to 17 residues. Germline values: CDR1 SGHRS, CDR2 YFSETQ. Here the CDR3 DNA reads TGCGCCAGCAGCTTAGCCGGGACAGGGGACCCCTATCAGCCCCAGCATTTT. Protein: CASSLAGTGDPYQPQHF.

This chain connects TRBV4-1 to TRBJ2-1; D ambiguous. CDR3 length: 11 amino acids. Germline CDR1 MGHRA, CDR2 YSYEKL. Trimming took 2 bases from V and 7 from J, leaving 3 bases between them. CDR3 nucleotide sequence: TGCGCCAGCAGCCAATTAAATGAGCAGTTCTTC. Translation gives CASSQLNEQFF.

This clone showed up just once. The genes are TRBV7-2 and TRBJ1-1; maybe TRBD1 (6 bases). Germline CDR1 and CDR2: SGHTA and FQGNSA. This CDR3 is built from 14 residues. Trimming pared 0 bases from V and 5 bases from J, leaving 10 bases between. The CDR3 reads CASSLARGGTEAFF. The CDR3 DNA reads TGTGCCAGCAGCTTAGCCAGGGGTGGGACTGAAGCTTTCTTT.

This chain joins TRBV11-2 and TRBJ1-1; D unresolved. The CDR3 has 13 amino acids. V gave up 5 bases and J gave up 5 bases, with 12 bases separating them. Germline values: CDR1 SGHAT, CDR2 FQNNGV. The CDR3 region is CASSAQAGTEAFF. CDR3 sequence (DNA): TGTGCCAGCAGCGCTCAGGCGGGGACTGAAGCTTTCTTT.

The chain is built from TRBV29-1 and TRBJ2-3; D tentatively fits TRBD1 or TRBD2 (6 bases each). Germline lookup yields CDR1 SQVTM and CDR2 ANQGSEA. With 3 bases removed from V and 3 bases from J, the gap between germline ends came to 13 bases. The CDR3 has 14 amino acids. The CDR3 DNA sequence: TGCAGCGTTGAGGGGGGCAGGGGAACAGATACGCAGTATTTT. Translated, it gives CSVEGGRGTDTQYF.